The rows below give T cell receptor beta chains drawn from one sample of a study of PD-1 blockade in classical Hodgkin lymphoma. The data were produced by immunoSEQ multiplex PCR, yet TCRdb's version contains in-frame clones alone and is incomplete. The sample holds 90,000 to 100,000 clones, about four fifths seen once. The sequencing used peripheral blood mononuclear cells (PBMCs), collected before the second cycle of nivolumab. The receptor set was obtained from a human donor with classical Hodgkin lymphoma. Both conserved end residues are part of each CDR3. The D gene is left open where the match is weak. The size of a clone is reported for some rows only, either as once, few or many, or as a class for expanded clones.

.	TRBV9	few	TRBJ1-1	CASSVGAGSLNTEAFF	TGTGCCAGCAGCGTAGGGGCAGGATCTCTGAACACTGAAGCTTTCTTT
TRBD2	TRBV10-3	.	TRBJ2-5	CAISESSGAETQYF	TGTGCCATCAGTGAGAGTAGCGGGGCAGAGACCCAGTACTTC
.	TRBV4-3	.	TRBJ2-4	CASSPSLATLKNIQYF	TGCGCCAGCAGCCCAAGCTTAGCCACCCTAAAAAACATTCAGTACTTC
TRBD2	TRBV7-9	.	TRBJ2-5	CASSMDGPGRSQYF	TGTGCCAGCTCTATGGACGGGCCCGGGAGGTCCCAGTACTTC
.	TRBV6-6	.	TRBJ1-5	CASSGLDQPQHF	TGTGCCAGCAGCGGTCTTGATCAGCCCCAGCATTTT
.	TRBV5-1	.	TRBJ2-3	CASSLGGQLVDHTDTQYF	TGCGCCAGCAGCTTGGGGGGACAACTAGTGGACCACACAGATACGCAGTATTTT
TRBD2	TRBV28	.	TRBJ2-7	CASSSQAGGHYEQYF	TGTGCCAGCAGTTCCCAGGCGGGAGGACACTACGAGCAGTACTTC
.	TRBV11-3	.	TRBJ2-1	CASSLEGLAESNEQFF	TGTGCCAGCAGCTTAGAAGGACTGGCGGAGAGCAATGAGCAGTTCTTC
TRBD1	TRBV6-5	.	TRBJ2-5	CASSSTGVETQYF	TGTGCCAGCAGTTCGACAGGGGTGGAGACCCAGTACTTC
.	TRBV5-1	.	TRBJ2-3	CASSLVGRVDTQYF	TGCGCCAGCAGCTTAGTGGGGAGAGTGGATACGCAGTATTTT
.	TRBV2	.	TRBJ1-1	CASSERGPYTEAFF	TGTGCCAGCAGTGAGCGGGGTCCTTACACTGAAGCTTTCTTT
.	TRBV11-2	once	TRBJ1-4	CASSLEWQGGEKLFF	TGTGCCAGCAGCTTAGAATGGCAGGGTGGAGAAAAACTGTTTTTT
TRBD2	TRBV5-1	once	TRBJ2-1	CASSLEVAGGGNEQFF	TGCGCCAGCAGCTTGGAGGTAGCGGGAGGAGGAAATGAGCAGTTCTTC
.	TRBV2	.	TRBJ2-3	CASPADSGDTQYF	TGTGCCAGCCCGGCGGACTCGGGGGATACGCAGTATTTT
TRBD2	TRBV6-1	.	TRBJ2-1	CASSERAGVTLNEQFF	TGTGCCAGCAGTGAGCGAGCGGGAGTCACCCTTAATGAGCAGTTCTTC
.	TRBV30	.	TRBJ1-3	CAWSVLPGNTIYF	TGTGCCTGGAGTGTACTCCCCGGAAACACCATATATTTT
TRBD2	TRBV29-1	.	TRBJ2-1	CSVVGLAIGNEQFF	TGCAGCGTTGTGGGACTAGCGATTGGCAATGAGCAGTTCTTC
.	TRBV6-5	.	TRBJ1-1	CASRKDGLNTEAFF	TGTGCCAGCAGGAAGGACGGTTTGAACACTGAAGCTTTCTTT
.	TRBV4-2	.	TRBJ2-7	CASSQGSGAPSYEQYF	TGTGCCAGCAGCCAAGGTTCGGGAGCTCCCTCCTACGAGCAGTACTTC
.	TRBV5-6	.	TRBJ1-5	CASSPQGNQPQHF	TGTGCCAGCAGCCCACAGGGAAACCAGCCCCAGCATTTT
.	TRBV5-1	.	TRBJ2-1	CASSLGQVLSYNEQFF	TGCGCCAGCAGCTTGGGACAGGTCCTTTCCTACAATGAGCAGTTCTTC
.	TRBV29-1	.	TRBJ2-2	CSVFERMNTGELFF	TGCAGCGTTTTCGAGCGGATGAACACCGGGGAGCTGTTTTTT
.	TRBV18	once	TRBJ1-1	CASSPWQGNTEAFF	TGTGCCAGCTCACCATGGCAGGGGAACACTGAAGCTTTCTTT
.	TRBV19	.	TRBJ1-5	CASRSLGGVEIQHF	TGTGCCAGTAGATCCTTGGGGGGCGTAGAGATCCAGCATTTT
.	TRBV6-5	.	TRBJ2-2	CASRNTGELFF	TGTGCCAGCAGGAACACCGGGGAGCTGTTTTTT
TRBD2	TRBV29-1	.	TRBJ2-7	CSVGTRRSSGAYEQYF	TGCAGCGTCGGGACAAGGCGTTCTAGCGGGGCCTACGAGCAGTACTTC
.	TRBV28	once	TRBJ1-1	CASSPPQGRNPEAFF	TGTGCCAGCAGTCCCCCCCAAGGCAGGAATCCTGAAGCTTTCTTT
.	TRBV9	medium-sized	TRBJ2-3	CASSVLVGTDTQYF	TGTGCCAGCAGCGTACTAGTGGGCACAGATACGCAGTATTTT
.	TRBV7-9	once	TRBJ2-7	CASSASKFPYEQYF	TGTGCCAGCAGCGCATCGAAATTCCCCTACGAGCAGTACTTC
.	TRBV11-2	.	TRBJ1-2	CASSLTGTYGYTF	TGTGCCAGCAGCCTTACGGGGACCTATGGCTACACCTTC
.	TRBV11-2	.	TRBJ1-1	CASSILQGRNTEAFF	TGTGCCAGCAGCATTCTACAGGGAAGGAACACTGAAGCTTTCTTT
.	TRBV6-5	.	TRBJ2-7	CASQGGGSYEQYF	TGTGCCAGCCAAGGAGGCGGTTCCTACGAGCAGTACTTC
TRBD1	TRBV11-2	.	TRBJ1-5	CASSSPYRDRGLVNQPQHF	TGTGCCAGCAGCTCCCCATACCGGGACAGGGGGCTTGTCAATCAGCCCCAGCATTTT
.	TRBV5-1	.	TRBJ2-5	CASSLEGLNGETQYF	TGCGCCAGCAGCTTGGAAGGGCTAAACGGGGAGACCCAGTACTTC
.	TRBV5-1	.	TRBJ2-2	CASSFPGRGTGELFF	TGCGCCAGCAGCTTCCCGGGAAGAGGGACCGGGGAGCTGTTTTTT
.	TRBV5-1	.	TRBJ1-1	CASSLSGTENTEAFF	TGCGCCAGCAGCTTGTCCGGGACGGAGAACACTGAAGCTTTCTTT
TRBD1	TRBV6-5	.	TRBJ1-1	CASSFLTGGTEAFF	TGTGCCAGCAGTTTCCTGACAGGGGGCACTGAAGCTTTCTTT
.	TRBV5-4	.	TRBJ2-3	CASSLDGSPKRADTQYF	TGTGCCAGCAGCTTGGACGGGAGCCCTAAGAGGGCAGATACGCAGTATTTT
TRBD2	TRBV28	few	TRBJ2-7	CASSGTSGRGGYEQYF	TGTGCCAGCAGCGGGACTAGCGGGAGAGGGGGCTACGAGCAGTACTTC
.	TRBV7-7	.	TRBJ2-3	CASSLMPAGTDTQYF	TGTGCCAGCAGCTTAATGCCAGCGGGCACAGATACGCAGTATTTT
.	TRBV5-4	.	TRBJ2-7	CASSLETINEQYF	TGTGCCAGCAGCTTGGAGACAATCAACGAGCAGTACTTC
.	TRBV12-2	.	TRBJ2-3	CASRFWTSGNTDTQYF	TGTGCAAGTCGTTTTTGGACTAGCGGGAACACAGATACGCAGTATTTT
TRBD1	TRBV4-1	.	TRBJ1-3	CASSHPGQFSGNTIYF	TGCGCCAGCAGCCACCCGGGACAGTTCTCTGGAAACACCATATATTTT
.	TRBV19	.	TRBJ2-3	CASGAGVTDTQYF	TGTGCCAGCGGGGCTGGGGTGACAGATACGCAGTATTTT
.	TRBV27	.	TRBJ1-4	CASSLTGRNEKLFF	TGTGCCAGCAGTTTAACTGGGCGTAATGAAAAACTGTTTTTT
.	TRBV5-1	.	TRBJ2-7	CASSSQGYEQYF	TGCGCCAGCAGCTCACAGGGATACGAGCAGTACTTC
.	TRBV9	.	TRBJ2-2	CASGRTNTGELFF	TGTGCCAGCGGTAGGACGAACACCGGGGAGCTGTTTTTT
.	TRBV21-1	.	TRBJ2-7	CATLIGQGGYYEQYF	TGTGCCACCCTCATCGGCCAGGGAGGATACTACGAGCAGTACTTC
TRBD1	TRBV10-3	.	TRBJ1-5	CAISPTGRQPQHF	TGTGCCATCAGCCCGACAGGGCGTCAGCCCCAGCATTTT
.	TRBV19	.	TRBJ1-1	CASSPPHLSDNTEAFF	TGTGCCAGTAGTCCGCCACACCTTTCGGACAACACTGAAGCTTTCTTT
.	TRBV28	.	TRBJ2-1	CASRPLDRDYYNEQFF	TGTGCCAGCAGACCCCTCGACAGGGACTATTACAATGAGCAGTTCTTC
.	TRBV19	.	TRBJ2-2	CASRIGSGSDTGELFF	TGTGCCAGTAGGATCGGGAGCGGAAGTGACACCGGGGAGCTGTTTTTT
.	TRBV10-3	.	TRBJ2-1	CANQRTGDNEQFF	TGTGCCAACCAGCGGACCGGGGACAATGAGCAGTTCTTC
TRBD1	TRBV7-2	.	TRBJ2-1	CASSLRGLKYNEQFF	TGTGCCAGCAGCTTAAGGGGGCTCAAGTACAATGAGCAGTTCTTC
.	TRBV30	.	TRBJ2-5	CAWSAGAAGVETQYF	TGTGCCTGGAGCGCCGGGGCCGCCGGCGTAGAGACCCAGTACTTC
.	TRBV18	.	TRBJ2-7	CASSPEYEQYF	TGTGCCAGCTCACCAGAGTACGAGCAGTACTTC
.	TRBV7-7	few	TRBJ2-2	CASRRTGNTGELFF	TGTGCCAGCAGACGGACCGGGAACACCGGGGAGCTGTTTTTT